This T cell receptor (beta chain) was sequenced for a study of HIV-infected patients and healthy controls. This clonotype was seen more than once but under ten times. Germline assignment: CDR1 SEHNR and CDR2 FQNEAQ (reference sequence). The CDR3 has 17 residues. Trimming removed 4 bases at V and 6 bases at J, with 22 bases between. A single record per CDR3 protein comes from TCRdb applying MiXCR to the 5' RACE reads. This table holds 18,000 or so distinct CDR3 sequences, approximately 18% found once. The chain uses TRBV7-9 and TRBJ2-1; D gene unclear. The sequenced sample was CD8+ T cells from blood. This TCR came from a human donor in good health. CDR3 nucleotide sequence: TGTGCCAGCAGCTCAACCGGGCCAGAGATGGGCCCCAATGAGCAGTTCTTC. It codes for CASSSTGPEMGPNEQFF.